The clone carrying this T cell receptor beta chain appeared many times. Its antigen is as yet unknown. Tregs were sorted as CD4+CD25+CD127-/low cells. TCRdb itself ran the 5' RACE reads through MiXCR, one entry per CDR3 protein. This sample has roughly 58,000 distinct CDR3 sequences, with under 25% found just once. CDR3 length: 13 residues. V lost 7 bases to trimming and J lost 1 base, with 8 bases between them. Germline CDR1 reads MNHNS; CDR2 reads SASEGT. Findings and caveats of the study: In terms of TCR gene usage, tumor memory CD4+ T cells clustered together with blood and lymph node memory CD4+ cells, as well as with lymph node naive CD4+ cells.

This chain links TRBV6-1 with TRBJ2-1; D is undetermined. The specimen sequenced was tumor-infiltrating Tregs sorted from the breast tumor. This receptor was identified in a female donor with breast cancer. The CDR3 sequence is CASTIGSYNEQFF. The CDR3 DNA reads TGTGCCAGCACCATCGGGTCCTACAATGAGCAGTTCTTC.